The rows below give T cell receptor beta chains drawn from one sample of a study of T cells in tuberculosis. Here immunoSEQ multiplex PCR was the method, and the copy in TCRdb shows in-frame clones only, minus some. Counted here are fewer than 55,000 clones, 90% to 95% occurring once; the ten biggest clones make up more than 1.3%. This specimen was PBMCs, taken at tuberculosis diagnosis. These receptors were collected from an adult with tuberculosis. Both conserved end residues are part of each CDR3. D genes are given only for firm matches. Size is omitted from some rows. Given values are once, few, many or a class for expanded clones.

>TRBJ1-1|TRBD1|-|15|TRBV6-5
TGTGCCAGCAGTTACGGGACAGGGCCCCACACTGAAGCTTTCTTT
CASSYGTGPHTEAFF
>TRBJ2-7|TRBD1|once|15|TRBV19
TGTGCCAGTAGTACCACCGACAGGGTGCCCTACGAGCAGTACTTC
CASSTTDRVPYEQYF
>TRBJ2-2|-|-|12|TRBV6-5
TGTGCCAGCCGACTCGGGACAGGGGAGCTGTTTTTT
CASRLGTGELFF
>TRBJ1-1|-|-|11|TRBV20-1
TGCAGTGTCGGGACTGAGACTGAAGCTTTCTTT
CSVGTETEAFF
>TRBJ1-1|-|-|12|TRBV29-1
TGCAGCGTTCTCTCAGGGGTAACTGAAGCTTTCTTT
CSVLSGVTEAFF
>TRBJ2-3|-|-|15|TRBV6-5
TGTGCCAGCAGTTACTTTGGAGGGTCAGTAGATACGCAGTATTTT
CASSYFGGSVDTQYF
>TRBJ2-7|-|-|14|TRBV6-5
TGTGCCAGCAGTTACTCACAGGGTGGGTACGAGCAGTACTTC
CASSYSQGGYEQYF
>TRBJ2-5|-|-|17|TRBV2
TGTGCCAGCAGTGAACGGGCAGGAGGAGTTTTTGTAGAGACCCAGTACTTC
CASSERAGGVFVETQYF
>TRBJ1-2|TRBD1|-|13|TRBV5-1
TGCGCCAGCAGCTTGGAGACAGGGTACGGCTACACCTTC
CASSLETGYGYTF
>TRBJ1-3|-|-|13|TRBV10-3
TGTGCCATCAGTGAGACAGTTGGAAACACCATATATTTT
CAISETVGNTIYF
>TRBJ2-1|TRBD2|-|14|TRBV10-3
TGTGCCATCTCCCCTAGCGGGGGGTACAATGAGCAGTTCTTC
CAISPSGGYNEQFF
>TRBJ2-7|TRBD2|-|14|TRBV4-2
TGTGCCAGCAGCCCAAGCGGGGGGAACTACGAGCAGTACTTC
CASSPSGGNYEQYF
>TRBJ2-1|-|-|14|TRBV9
TGTGCCAGCAGCGTGGGCAGGTCCTACAATGAGCAGTTCTTC
CASSVGRSYNEQFF
>TRBJ2-3|-|-|16|TRBV4-1
TGCGCCAGCAGCCAAGAGTCTAGGGGGAATCAGGATACGCAGTATTTT
CASSQESRGNQDTQYF
>TRBJ1-5|TRBD1|-|15|TRBV7-9
TGTGCCAGCAGCTTAGCCGGACAGGGTAATCAGCCCCAGCATTTT
CASSLAGQGNQPQHF
>TRBJ2-1|-|once|15|TRBV28
TGTGCCAGCAGCCCCGGGGGGCCTCTCTACAATGAGCAGTTCTTC
CASSPGGPLYNEQFF
>TRBJ1-5|-|-|14|TRBV6-6
TGTGCCAGCAGTAGGGACAATCGCGGTCAGCCCCAGCATTTT
CASSRDNRGQPQHF
>TRBJ2-3|TRBD1|-|16|TRBV27
TGTGCCAGCAGACCCAACAGGGGCAGGTTCACAGATACGCAGTATTTT
CASRPNRGRFTDTQYF
>TRBJ1-1|-|-|13|TRBV27
TGTGCCAGCAGTTTTACAGGGTACAATGAAGCTTTCTTT
CASSFTGYNEAFF
>TRBJ2-1|-|once|16|TRBV18
TGTGCCAGCTCACCATTAGCAGGGGCTATAACGGATGAGCAGTTCTTC
CASSPLAGAITDEQFF
>TRBJ1-2|TRBD1|-|15|TRBV13
TGTGCCAGCAAACCGGGACAGCCGCTAATCGCGGGCTACACCTTC
CASKPGQPLIAGYTF
>TRBJ2-1|TRBD2|-|15|TRBV5-4
TGTGCCAGCAGCTTGGGACTAGCGGGGGGGAATGAGCAGTTCTTC
CASSLGLAGGNEQFF
>TRBJ1-2|-|-|14|TRBV28
TGTGCCAGCAGTTCTCCAGGACAGAACTATGGCTACACCTTC
CASSSPGQNYGYTF
>TRBJ1-2|TRBD1|-|15|TRBV27
TGTGCCAGCAGTTCGATTAGGACAGGGGTCGAGGGCTACACCTTC
CASSSIRTGVEGYTF
>TRBJ2-1|TRBD1|-|17|TRBV30
TGTGCCTGGAGTGCAGGACGGACAGGGTCCAACTATAATGAGCAGTTCTTC
CAWSAGRTGSNYNEQFF
>TRBJ2-2|TRBD2|-|16|TRBV12-5
TGTGCTAGTGGCGGACTAGCGGGAGGTTACACCGGGGAGCTGTTTTTT
CASGGLAGGYTGELFF
>TRBJ2-2|TRBD2|-|16|TRBV19
TGTGCCAGTAGTATACAGTCAGGGAGGGACACCGGGGAGCTGTTTTTT
CASSIQSGRDTGELFF
>TRBJ1-4|-|once|17|TRBV7-9
TGTGCCAGCAGCTTACAAGGGGGGGCAGGAATTAATGAAAAACTGTTTTTT
CASSLQGGAGINEKLFF
>TRBJ2-1|TRBD1|-|15|TRBV7-2
TGTGCCAGCAGCCCCCGACAGGGTAACTACAATGAGCAGTTCTTC
CASSPRQGNYNEQFF
>TRBJ1-1|-|-|13|TRBV29-1
TGCAGCGTTGAAAGGGGGTTGGGGACTGAAGCTTTCTTT
CSVERGLGTEAFF
>TRBJ2-6|-|few|15|TRBV7-2
TGTGCCAGCAGCCAGCGTAGCGCCGGGGCCAACGTCCTGACTTTC
CASSQRSAGANVLTF
>TRBJ2-2|TRBD1|-|18|TRBV10-1
TGCGCCAGCAGATCCGGGACAGGGCGTGCGGAGGACACCGGGGAGCTGTTTTTT
CASRSGTGRAEDTGELFF
>TRBJ2-7|TRBD2|-|17|TRBV7-6
TGTGCCAGCAGCTTAGGGGTTGGTAGCGGGAACTCCTACGAGCAGTACTTC
CASSLGVGSGNSYEQYF